What follows are 25 T cell receptor beta chains derived from one specimen sequenced in a study of response to subunit inactivated influenza vaccine. Each CDR3 protein gets one entry after TCRdb re-called the RT-PCR reads with MiXCR. Here the sample spans roughly 500,000 distinct CDR3 sequences, around 25% being singletons. This sample comprised CD4+ T cells sorted from PBMCs, obtained around 5 days after vaccination. These TCRs come from a man in his fifties or sixties who received an inactivated influenza vaccine.

The rearrangement links TRBV27 to TRBJ2-7; 7 nucleotides line up with TRBD2. With V trimmed by 5 bases and J by 3 bases, 7 bases remained unmatched. This CDR3 region has 14 residues. The germline V gene encodes CDR1 MNHEY and CDR2 SMNVEV (reference sequence). The DNA of the CDR3 is TGTGCCAGCAGTGTACGGGGGGACTACTACGAGCAGTACTTC. It is translated as CASSVRGDYYEQYF.

The J gene is TRBJ2-7, the V gene TRBV6-4; no definite D call. V lost 6 bases, J lost 4 bases, and 13 bases lay in between. The CDR3 runs 13 residues. CDR1 is MRHNA, CDR2 SNTAGT, per germline. As DNA, the CDR3 is TGTGCCAGCAGGGACGGCTCCCCTTACGAGCAGTACTTC. Its translation is CASRDGSPYEQYF.

In this sample, this clonotype turned up a few times. This rearrangement joins TRBV20-1 to TRBJ2-1, with 7 nucleotides matching TRBD2. V lost 1 base and J lost 7; bases outside the gene matches: 4. Germline V gene data show CDR1 as DFQATT and CDR2 as SNEGSKA (reference sequence). CDR3 length equals 13 residues. The CDR3 protein is CSARVAGVNEQFF. CDR3 coding DNA: TGCAGTGCTAGAGTTGCGGGGGTAAATGAGCAGTTCTTC.

The rearrangement joins TRBV10-1 to TRBJ2-2; D not certain. The V end lost 3 bases, the J end lost 1 base, and 3 bases lay between the germline ends. The CDR3 loop spans 13 amino acids. Germline V gives CDR1 WNHNN, CDR2 SYGVQD (reference sequence). In nucleotides, the CDR3 is TGCGCCAGCAGTGAACGGAACACCGGGGAGCTGTTTTTT. The encoded protein is CASSERNTGELFF.

This clonotype has just a few counts. This rearrangement joins TRBV6-1 to TRBJ2-1; 10 bases agree with TRBD2. CDR3 length: 15 amino acids. Germline CDR1 and CDR2: MNHNS and SASEGT. The V segment lost 5 bases and the J segment 9 bases; nucleotides outside the gene matches: 10. CDR3 protein: CASSRTGTSVGEQFF. CDR3 bases: TGTGCCAGCAGTAGAACCGGGACTAGCGTAGGTGAGCAGTTCTTC.

This clonotype turned up a few times. The chain has TRBV29-1 and TRBJ1-3; D call uncertain. The V gene lost 4 bases and the J gene lost 2 bases, with 9 bases spanning the gap. There are 13 residues in the CDR3. Germline V gives CDR1 SQVTM, CDR2 ANQGSEA. The CDR3, as DNA: TGCAGCGTTGTATCAGGTGCTGGAAACACCATATATTTT. It codes for CSVVSGAGNTIYF.

The rearrangement uses TRBV20-1 and TRBJ2-1; 7 bases map to TRBD1. The CDR3 consists of 13 residues. Germline V lookup: CDR1 DFQATT, CDR2 SNEGSKA (reference sequence). Trimming removed 6 bases from V and 9 bases from J; junction bases left unmatched: 11. The DNA of the CDR3 is TGCAGTGCCCGACAGGGAGCCCGACGTGAGCAGTTCTTC. It encodes CSARQGARREQFF.

The V gene is TRBV19, the J gene TRBJ2-7; 7 bases agree with TRBD2. The CDR3 runs 14 residues. With V trimmed by 7 bases and J by 0 bases, 6 bases remained unmatched. CDR1 is LNHDA, CDR2 SQIVND, per germline (reference sequence). CDR3 residues: CASTRDYPSYEQYF. CDR3 DNA: TGTGCCAGTACCAGGGACTACCCCTCCTACGAGCAGTACTTC.

Here the CDR3 reads CASSLADRGPETQYF. The DNA of the CDR3 is TGTGCCAGCAGCTTAGCTGACAGGGGACCGGAGACCCAGTACTTC. V is TRBV7-8 and J is TRBJ2-5; TRBD1 matches at 8 bases. The CDR3 totals 15 residues. V trimming: 0 bases; J trimming: 5 bases; junction bases outside the gene matches: 5. Per germline, CDR1 SGHVS and CDR2 FQNEAQ.

V gene TRBV7-9 combines with J gene TRBJ2-3; 10 bases agree with TRBD2. The germline CDR1 and CDR2 sequences are SEHNR and FQNEAQ (reference sequence). V was clipped by 5 bases and J by 3 bases; unmatched bases: 5. CDR3 length: 15 residues. The CDR3 DNA reads as TGTGCCAGCAGCCCTAGCGGGAGTTATACAGATACGCAGTATTTT. Residues: CASSPSGSYTDTQYF.

The chain employs TRBV5-1 and TRBJ1-1; 7 positions match TRBD1. V dropped 4 bases and J dropped 3; count of bases not matched to a gene: 6. Germline CDR1 reads SGHRS; CDR2 reads YFSETQ. The CDR3 contains 14 residues. The CDR3 nucleotides are TGCGCCAGCAGCGTGACAGGGACCGACACTGAAGCTTTCTTT. Translating gives CASSVTGTDTEAFF.

V gene TRBV5-1 combines with J gene TRBJ2-5, with unresolved D. This CDR3 is built from 13 residues. CDR1 is SGHRS and CDR2 is YFSETQ in the germline V gene. The ends were cut back, 2 bases at V and 3 bases at J, with 8 bases in the middle. The CDR3 protein is CASSLQTKETQYF. The CDR3, as DNA: TGCGCCAGCAGCTTACAGACGAAAGAGACCCAGTACTTC.

Only a few counts were recorded for this clonotype. This sequence joins TRBV7-8 and TRBJ2-3, with 14 bases matching TRBD2. This CDR3 contains 18 residues. V trimming: 2 bases; J trimming: 6 bases; junction bases outside the gene matches: 10. Germline lookup yields CDR1 SGHVS and CDR2 FQNEAQ. CDR3 nucleotide sequence: TGTGCCAGCAGCTTAATTGGGACTAGCGGGGGAGTACTGGATACGCAGTATTTT. It specifies CASSLIGTSGGVLDTQYF.

This clonotype was counted a few times. V is TRBV5-1 and J is TRBJ2-4; possibly TRBD1 for D (6 bases). With 3 bases removed from V and 7 bases from J, the gap between germline ends came to 20 bases. This CDR3 comprises 16 residues. The germline V gene has CDR1 SGHRS and CDR2 YFSETQ. CDR3 sequence: CASSSKQGDLFNIQYF. As DNA, the CDR3 is TGCGCCAGCAGCTCGAAACAGGGAGATCTATTCAACATTCAGTACTTC.

The genes are TRBV20-1 and TRBJ2-7; 11 bases line up with TRBD2. This CDR3 contains 14 residues. Germline CDR1 and CDR2: DFQATT and SNEGSKA (reference sequence). The V and J ends lost 6 bases and 4 bases, in that order; junction bases with no gene match: 8. As DNA, the CDR3 is TGCAGTGCCGCAACTAGCGGGAGACATTACGAGCAGTACTTC. It codes for CSAATSGRHYEQYF.

This clonotype was seen more than once but under ten times. The CDR3 spells CASSLERWGAGKGYTF. The CDR3, as DNA: TGTGCCAGCAGTTTAGAAAGGTGGGGGGCCGGTAAAGGCTACACCTTC. The genes are TRBV12-3 or TRBV12-4 and TRBJ1-2; D may be TRBD1 (6 bases). Trimming pared 1 base from V and 8 bases from J, leaving 20 bases between. The CDR3 extends over 16 amino acids.

The chain employs TRBV4-2 and TRBJ2-2; D possibly corresponds to TRBD1 (5 bases). Trimming took 0 bases from V and 6 from J, leaving 14 bases between them. CDR1 and CDR2 from the germline V gene are LGHNA and YNFKEQ. CDR3 length equals 16 residues. The CDR3 loop reads CASSQDRTQAAGELFF. The CDR3 DNA reads as TGTGCCAGCAGCCAAGATCGGACACAAGCAGCCGGGGAGCTGTTTTTT.

This clonotype was observed a few times. V is TRBV3-1 and J is TRBJ1-5; D is unclear. There are 16 residues in the CDR3. From germline, CDR1 is LGHDT and CDR2 YNNKEL (reference sequence). Trimming stripped 4 bases from V and 0 bases from J, with 13 bases between. For the CDR3, the DNA is TGTGCCAGCAGCCGCGGGCAACCTAATAGCAATCAGCCCCAGCATTTT. Protein: CASSRGQPNSNQPQHF.

This clonotype was observed a handful of times. The chain has TRBV20-1 and TRBJ2-1; 11 nucleotides line up with TRBD2. The V and J ends lost 2 bases and 6 bases, in that order; junction bases with no gene match: 6. Germline V gives CDR1 DFQATT, CDR2 SNEGSKA (reference sequence). CDR3 size: 15 residues. The CDR3 loop is CSARTGTSGSNEQFF. The CDR3 DNA reads as TGCAGTGCTAGAACCGGGACTAGCGGCTCCAATGAGCAGTTCTTC.

This clonotype has more than one count but fewer than ten. This chain links TRBV10-3 with TRBJ2-7, with D possibly TRBD2 on 5 matching bases. The CDR3 is made up of 13 amino acids. Trimming cost V 5 bases and J 6 bases, with 14 bases left between them. Germline CDR1 reads ENHRY; CDR2 reads SYGVKD. Here the CDR3 reads CAISSSIGLEQYF. Here the CDR3 DNA reads TGTGCCATCAGTTCTTCCATCGGACTCGAGCAGTACTTC.

The V and J genes are TRBV20-1 and TRBJ2-1; TRBD2 agrees at 10 bases. With V trimmed by 6 bases and J by 8 bases, 10 bases remained unmatched. This CDR3 comprises 14 residues. Per germline, CDR1 DFQATT and CDR2 SNEGSKA (reference sequence). CDR3 protein: CSAALGLAVDEQFF. For the CDR3, the DNA is TGCAGTGCGGCCCTCGGACTAGCGGTGGATGAGCAGTTCTTC.

This clonotype was counted between two and nine times. This CDR3 is CASSLRPGLTSYEQYF. CDR3 sequence (DNA): TGTGCCAGCAGCTTACGGCCGGGCCTTACCTCCTACGAGCAGTACTTC. V usage is TRBV11-2 and J usage is TRBJ2-7; D call uncertain. CDR1 is SGHAT and CDR2 is FQNNGV in the germline V gene. The V and J ends lost 2 bases and 0 bases respectively, with 14 bases between them. The CDR3 spans 16 residues.

The rearrangement uses TRBV6-5 and TRBJ1-1; tentative D call: TRBD1 (5 bases). The CDR3 length is 16 residues. CDR1 is MNHEY and CDR2 is SVGAGI in the germline V gene. Deletions cut 0 bases from V and 3 bases from J, with 14 bases between. CDR3 nucleotides: TGTGCCAGCAGTTACTCGTTACAAGGGGCGGACACTGAAGCTTTCTTT. This sequence encodes CASSYSLQGADTEAFF.

A few counts support this clonotype. The chain joins TRBV20-1 to TRBJ2-5; D unclear. The CDR3 sequence is 13 residues long. The V gene lost 0 bases and the J gene lost 2 bases, with 7 bases spanning the gap. Germline loops: CDR1 DFQATT, CDR2 SNEGSKA (reference sequence). CDR3 amino acids: CSAREGIQETQYF. The CDR3, as DNA: TGCAGTGCTAGAGAGGGGATTCAAGAGACCCAGTACTTC.

J is TRBJ2-5 and V is TRBV6-2 or TRBV6-3, with D unresolved. The germline V gene has CDR1 MNHEY and CDR2 SVGEGT. V gave up 8 bases and J gave up 5 bases, with 9 bases separating them. The CDR3 is made up of 11 amino acids. This CDR3 is CASLSEETQYF. The DNA of the CDR3 is TGTGCCAGCCTAAGCGAGGAGACCCAGTACTTC.